The T cell receptor (beta chain) described here comes from a study of blood T cell repertoires in COVID-19. From germline, CDR1 is LNHDA and CDR2 SQIVND (reference sequence). V lost 4 bases and J lost 2, with 9 bases in between. This CDR3 comprises 15 residues. The data were produced by immunoSEQ multiplex PCR, yet TCRdb's version contains in-frame clones alone and is incomplete. In the table there are tens of thousands of clones, approximately 74% of which are singletons. The sample comprised peripheral blood. The chain joins TRBV19 to TRBJ2-6; D possibly corresponds to TRBD2 (5 bases). This sequence originates from a human donor with acute or convalescent COVID-19. The donor label of this sample is uncertain. The CDR3 sequence: CASSSWGAGANVLTF. CDR3 nucleotides: TGTGCCAGTAGTAGTTGGGGAGCTGGGGCCAACGTCCTGACTTTC.